A single T cell receptor (beta chain) is shown here with its context. The antigen is unknown. The CDR3 runs to 13 residues. V shed 2 bases and J shed 5 bases, with 10 bases lying between them. CDR1 MNHEY and CDR2 SMNVEV come from the germline V gene (reference sequence). These data originate in a study of cytomegalovirus exposure and HLA in healthy donors. Points from the study as a whole: Across donors, most TCRs were seen rarely, yet some public ones were widespread.

The primer mix had 60 Vbeta and 13 Jbeta primers. In the source study's methods: An analysis that came later counted tens of millions of unique TCR beta chains, around 12 million shared. Using immunoSEQ multiplex PCR, the repertoire was profiled, and TCRdb retains in-frame clones only, with some absent. V, J and clone size are taken as reported in that table, and D and trimming were inferred from the DNA itself. The sample contains about 200,000 clones, approximately 78% of which appear only once. The V call is TRBV27, the J call TRBJ2-7; no definite D call. The TCR comes from a male donor in good health and CMV-seronegative. Sequences were obtained from PBMCs. CDR3 bases: TGTGCCAGCAGTTTAATGGGCAGCAACGAGCAGTACTTC. This translates into CASSLMGSNEQYF.